These 13 T cell receptor beta chains were all obtained from the same sample, sequenced in a study of cytomegalovirus exposure and HLA in healthy donors. Primers for the PCR totalled 60 Vbeta and 13 Jbeta. Assay: immunoSEQ multiplex PCR; the TCRdb copy retains only in-frame clones and omits some. The sample has 150,000 to 200,000 clones; 85% are singletons. Sequenced input: PBMCs. These receptors all stem from a boy aged 2 to 10 in good health and CMV-seronegative.

J is TRBJ1-6 and V is TRBV5-1, with 8 bases identical to TRBD1. Germline lookup yields CDR1 SGHRS and CDR2 YFSETQ. The CDR3 is 16 residues long. J lost 10 bases, V lost 0 bases, and 9 bases had no gene match. CDR3 sequence (DNA): TGCGCCAGCAGCTTGGCTCTTCAGGGGGCTGGGTCACCCCTCCACTTT. Translating gives CASSLALQGAGSPLHF.

As DNA, the CDR3 is TGTGCCAGCAGTGACGTAGCGGACAATGAGCAGTTCTTC. It translates to CASSDVADNEQFF. The V and J genes are TRBV6-4 and TRBJ2-1; the D gene is possibly TRBD2 (6 bases). Trimming took off 2 bases at V and 5 bases at J, with 7 bases between the two ends. Germline CDR1 MRHNA, CDR2 SNTAGT. There are 13 residues in the CDR3.

The chain carries TRBV19 and TRBJ2-1; no clear D gene. The V end was cut by 9 bases, the J end by 4 bases, with 13 bases between. This CDR3 comprises 13 residues. CDR1 is LNHDA and CDR2 is SQIVND in the germline V gene (reference sequence). The CDR3 sequence: CARKSVLYNEQFF. The CDR3 DNA reads as TGTGCCAGGAAAAGCGTACTATACAATGAGCAGTTCTTC.

The chain has TRBV5-5 and TRBJ2-7; a weak D match, TRBD2 (7 bases). Trimming left V 4 bases short and J 5 bases short, with 19 bases between. The germline V gene has CDR1 SGHKS and CDR2 YYEKEE (reference sequence). The CDR3 is 15 residues long. The CDR3 DNA reads TGTGCCAGCAGCGGTGGGGACTACAGGGTCGACGAGCAGTACGTC. Translating gives CASSGGDYRVDEQYV.

This chain connects TRBV5-1 to TRBJ2-3, with 9 bases identical to TRBD1. The CDR3 consists of 18 residues. CDR1 is SGHRS and CDR2 is YFSETQ in the germline V gene. Trimming at V came to 0 bases and at J to 5 bases, leaving 13 bases not matched to a gene. The CDR3 here is CASSLVAQPGQGGDTQYF. CDR3 DNA: TGCGCCAGCAGCTTGGTTGCCCAACCGGGACAGGGAGGAGATACGCAGTATTTT.

The chain links TRBV10-2 to TRBJ2-1, with 8 bases lining up with TRBD2. CDR3 size: 16 residues. V lost 4 bases to trimming and J lost 8 bases; unmatched junction nucleotides: 13. Germline CDR1 and CDR2: WSHSY and SAAADI. The CDR3 loop is CASSAILAEGDHEQFF. Here the CDR3 DNA reads TGCGCCAGCAGTGCGATACTAGCGGAGGGGGACCATGAGCAGTTCTTC.

The chain carries TRBV6-1 and TRBJ2-3, with TRBD2 as a possible D gene (5 bases). Per germline, CDR1 MNHNS and CDR2 SASEGT. V shed 1 base and J shed 4 bases, with 12 bases lying between them. The CDR3 spans 15 residues. CDR3 amino acids: CASSEVTVEADTQYF. The DNA for the CDR3 is TGTGCCAGCAGTGAAGTAACGGTGGAGGCAGATACGCAGTATTTT.

Only a few counts were recorded for this clone. The genes are TRBV4-1 and TRBJ2-2; D ambiguous. CDR3 length: 17 amino acids. Deletions cut 0 bases from V and 1 base from J, with 12 bases between. The germline gives CDR1 MGHRA, CDR2 YSYEKL. The CDR3 nucleotides are TGCGCCAGCAGCCAAGAAGGCGGAAGGAGGAACACCGGGGAGCTGTTTTTT. It translates to CASSQEGGRRNTGELFF.

CDR3 region: CASSQVQPGQGAFSYTF. CDR3 bases: TGCGCCAGCAGCCAAGTCCAACCGGGACAGGGGGCGTTTAGCTACACCTTC. The chain couples TRBV4-1 to TRBJ1-2, with 12 bases fitting TRBD1. The junction had 12 bases not matched to a gene; V was cut back by 1 base and J by 9 bases. The CDR3 totals 17 residues. Germline CDR1 and CDR2: MGHRA and YSYEKL.

This clone was recorded only once. This chain uses TRBV5-5 with TRBJ2-2; possible D gene TRBD1, 6 bases. Trimming cost V 4 bases and J 7 bases, with 14 bases left between them. The V gene's germline CDR1 is SGHKS and CDR2 YYEKEE (reference sequence). This CDR3 spans 14 amino acids. The CDR3 loop is CASSQQGRSGELFF. CDR3 coding DNA: TGTGCCAGCAGCCAACAGGGCCGTAGCGGGGAGCTGTTTTTT.

J is TRBJ1-2 and V is TRBV5-5; 7 positions agree with TRBD1. There are 16 residues in the CDR3. V trimming: 0 bases; J trimming: 0 bases; junction bases outside the gene matches: 5. Germline V lookup: CDR1 SGHKS, CDR2 YYEKEE (reference sequence). CDR3 coding DNA: TGTGCCAGCAGCTTGGGCCCAGGGGGAACTAACTATGGCTACACCTTC. Protein sequence: CASSLGPGGTNYGYTF.

This clone appeared a few times. The chain uses TRBV20-1 and TRBJ1-1; D not resolved. Germline CDR1 DFQATT, CDR2 SNEGSKA (reference sequence). Deletions cut 3 bases from V and 7 bases from J, with 9 bases between. The CDR3 totals 11 residues. This chain's CDR3 is CSASEVSEAFF. For the CDR3, the DNA is TGCAGTGCTAGTGAAGTCAGTGAAGCTTTCTTT.

The chain carries TRBV27 and TRBJ2-3; 8 bases match TRBD2. Per germline, CDR1 MNHEY and CDR2 SMNVEV (reference sequence). This CDR3 has 16 amino acids. V lost 4 bases to trimming and J lost 4 bases; unmatched junction nucleotides: 10. The CDR3 nucleotides are TGTGCCAGCAGTTCTCTAGCGGGTGGTATGGCAGATACGCAGTATTTT. This encodes CASSSLAGGMADTQYF.